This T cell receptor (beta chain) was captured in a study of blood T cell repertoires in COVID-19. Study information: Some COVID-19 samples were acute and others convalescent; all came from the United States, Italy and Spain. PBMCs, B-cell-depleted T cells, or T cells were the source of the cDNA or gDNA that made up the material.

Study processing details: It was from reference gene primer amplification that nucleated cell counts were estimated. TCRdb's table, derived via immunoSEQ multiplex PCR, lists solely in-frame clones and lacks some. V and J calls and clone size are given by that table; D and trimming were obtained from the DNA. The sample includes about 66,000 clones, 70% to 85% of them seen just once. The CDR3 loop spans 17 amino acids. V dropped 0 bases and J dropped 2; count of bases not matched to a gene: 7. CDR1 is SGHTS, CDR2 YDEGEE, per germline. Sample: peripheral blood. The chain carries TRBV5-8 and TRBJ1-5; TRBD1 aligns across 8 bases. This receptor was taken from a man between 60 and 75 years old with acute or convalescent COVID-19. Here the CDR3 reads CASSLVLTGVGNQPQHF. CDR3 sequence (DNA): TGTGCCAGCAGCTTGGTTTTGACAGGGGTAGGCAATCAGCCCCAGCATTTT.